The 2 T cell receptor beta chains below all came from one sample that was sequenced in a study of neurological immune-mediated disorders. Documented time point: technical triplicate 3. In TCRdb, the 5' RACE reads were re-called with MiXCR into one record per CDR3 protein. The sample shows tens of thousands of distinct CDR3 sequences, approximately 21% of them seen only once. The sequencing sample was made of PBMCs. These receptors were collected from a man in his 60s with HTLV-1-associated myelopathy (HAM/TSP).

The chain joins TRBV7-2 to TRBJ2-3; D gene ambiguous. This CDR3 has 13 residues. Trimming pared 3 bases from V and 1 base from J, leaving 5 bases between. Germline-derived CDR1 and CDR2 are SGHTA and FQGNSA. The CDR3: CASSFWGTDTQYF. Written as DNA, the CDR3 is TGTGCCAGCAGCTTCTGGGGCACAGATACGCAGTATTTT.

The chain recombines TRBV27 with TRBJ2-1; tentative D call: TRBD2 (5 bases). The CDR3 spans 14 residues. V lost 3 bases and J 8 bases, leaving 14 bases between the germline ends. CDR1 is MNHEY and CDR2 is SMNVEV in the germline V gene (reference sequence). CDR3 bases: TGTGCCAGCAGTTTCCTAGCATTTATTGATGAGCAGTTCTTC. This sequence encodes CASSFLAFIDEQFF.